This T cell receptor (beta chain) originates from a study of identical twins. CDR1 is SGHKS and CDR2 is YYEKEE in the germline V gene (reference sequence). CDR3 length equals 15 residues. V lost 2 bases and J lost 2; bases outside the gene matches: 5. MiXCR, applied by TCRdb to the 5' RACE reads, yields one record per CDR3 protein. This table has 350,000 to 450,000 distinct CDR3 sequences, about 18% appearing once. This clonotype came up many times. This TCR was sampled from a middle-aged man in good health. The chain combines TRBV5-5 with TRBJ2-3, with 7 positions matching TRBD1. The source material was naive T cells sorted from blood. In DNA, the CDR3 is TGTGCCAGCAGCTTACGGGACAGACTCACAGATACGCAGTATTTT. Its translation is CASSLRDRLTDTQYF.